A single sample is the source of the 17 T cell receptor beta chains below, sequenced in a study of neurological immune-mediated disorders. MiXCR, applied by TCRdb to the 5' RACE reads, yields one record per CDR3 protein. Of more than 13,000 distinct CDR3 sequences listed, about 10% were seen once; the top ten hold 20% to 25%. The specimen sequenced was PBMCs. These receptors all come from a woman in her 40s in good health.

This clonotype is medium-sized within its sample. This chain connects TRBV28 to TRBJ1-4, with 7 nucleotides matching TRBD1. The junction had 5 bases not matched to a gene; V was cut back by 8 bases and J by 5 bases. Germline loops: CDR1 MDHEN, CDR2 SYDVKM. The CDR3 has 13 residues. CDR3 sequence reads: CASEQGQNEKLFF. The CDR3 DNA sequence: TGTGCCAGCGAACAGGGGCAAAATGAAAAACTGTTTTTT.

This clonotype appeared many times. This chain connects TRBV11-2 to TRBJ2-1, with TRBD2 identical over 9 bases. The junction had 8 bases not matched to a gene; V was cut back by 0 bases and J by 8 bases. In germline, CDR1 is SGHAT, CDR2 FQNNGV. The CDR3 is 16 residues long. The CDR3 here is CASSLEYLAGLYEQFF. CDR3 sequence (DNA): TGTGCCAGCAGCTTAGAGTACCTAGCGGGGTTGTATGAGCAGTTCTTC.

This clonotype appeared many times. V gene TRBV20-1 combines with J gene TRBJ2-3; a possible D gene is TRBD2 (5 bases). CDR1 and CDR2 from the germline V gene are DFQATT and SNEGSKA (reference sequence). This CDR3 is built from 17 residues. Trimming left V 2 bases short and J 3 bases short, with 21 bases between. CDR3: CSARLAAWERRTDTQYF. The CDR3 DNA is TGCAGTGCTAGACTCGCGGCGTGGGAGCGGAGAACAGATACGCAGTATTTT.

There are many counts of this clonotype. The V gene is TRBV29-1, the J gene TRBJ2-2; 7 positions match TRBD1. CDR1 is SQVTM and CDR2 is ANQGSEA in the germline V gene. The CDR3 has 14 amino acids. V was pared by 4 bases and J by 0 bases, with 2 bases of the junction left unmatched. The CDR3 DNA sequence: TGCAGCGTTGTAGGGACAGCGAACACCGGGGAGCTGTTTTTT. Amino acids: CSVVGTANTGELFF.

This clonotype was observed at least ten times. This sequence joins TRBV5-1 and TRBJ2-3, with no clear D. Germline loops: CDR1 SGHRS, CDR2 YFSETQ. CDR3 length equals 15 residues. Trimming stripped 4 bases from V and 2 bases from J, with 14 bases between. In nucleotides, the CDR3 is TGCGCCAGCAGCCCGGGCGGCGGAAACACAGATACGCAGTATTTT. This translates into CASSPGGGNTDTQYF. The full variable domain, in which reference TRBV5-1 and TRBJ2-3 provide the parts outside the CDR3, is KAGVTQTPRYLIKTRGQQVTLSCSPISGHRSVSWYQQTPGQGLQFLFEYFSETQRNKGNFPGRFSGRQFSNSRSEMNVSTLELGDSALYLCASSPGGGNTDTQYFGPGTRLTVL.

This clonotype showed up many times. The chain joins TRBV5-1 to TRBJ2-7, with TRBD2 matching over 9 bases. Looked up from germline, CDR1 is SGHRS and CDR2 is YFSETQ. After removal of 0 bases from V and 6 bases from J, the junction contained 10 bases not matched to a gene. The CDR3 is made up of 16 amino acids. The CDR3 DNA reads as TGCGCCAGCAGCTTGGAGGGTAGCGGGAGTTTCACCGAGCAGTACTTC. Protein sequence: CASSLEGSGSFTEQYF.

This clonotype was observed at least ten times. The CDR3 DNA follows: TGCGCCAGCAGCCTGGGACAGGCGACCTACGAGCAGTACTTC. It codes for CASSLGQATYEQYF. The chain carries TRBV5-1 and TRBJ2-7; 8 nucleotides line up with TRBD1. J lost 2 bases, V lost 4 bases, and 5 bases had no gene match. The CDR3 contains 14 residues. Germline V CDR1 and CDR2: SGHRS, YFSETQ.

This clonotype was seen at least ten times. The rearrangement links TRBV5-1 to TRBJ1-4; D unclear. The CDR3 spans 13 residues. Germline-derived CDR1 and CDR2 are SGHRS and YFSETQ. Trimming removed 10 bases from V and 8 bases from J, with 18 bases in between. This CDR3 reads CAQLWIWSEKLFF. The CDR3 DNA reads as TGCGCCCAGCTGTGGATCTGGAGCGAAAAACTGTTTTTT.

The CDR3 bases are TGCAGCGTTGACAATTACAATGAGCAGTTCTTC. Its translation is CSVDNYNEQFF. The V gene is TRBV29-1, the J gene TRBJ2-1; D ambiguous. The V gene's germline CDR1 is SQVTM and CDR2 ANQGSEA. The V end was cut by 3 bases, the J end by 4 bases, with 4 bases between. The CDR3 is made up of 11 amino acids.

This clonotype was seen repeatedly, ten times or more. V usage is TRBV20-1 and J usage is TRBJ1-6; D unclear. This CDR3 has 14 amino acids. The ends were cut back, 3 bases at V and 11 bases at J, with 17 bases in the middle. The V gene's germline CDR1 is DFQATT and CDR2 SNEGSKA (reference sequence). CDR3 in amino acids: CSASSRLLGPPLHF. As DNA, the CDR3 is TGCAGTGCTAGTTCCCGACTGCTCGGACCACCCCTCCACTTT.

By share of the sample, this clonotype is medium-sized. The rearrangement uses TRBV18 and TRBJ1-1; D remains ambiguous. Deletions cut 3 bases from V and 0 bases from J, with 8 bases between. CDR3 length equals 14 residues. CDR1 and CDR2 from the germline V gene are KGHSH and LQKENI. The CDR3 reads CASSPVSLNTEAFF. In DNA form, the CDR3 reads TGTGCCAGCTCACCTGTCAGCCTGAACACTGAAGCTTTCTTT.

Many counts were recorded for this clonotype. The chain uses TRBV5-1 and TRBJ2-2; no firm D call. Trimming left V 1 base short and J 0 bases short, with 7 bases between. The CDR3 runs to 15 residues. Germline-derived CDR1 and CDR2 are SGHRS and YFSETQ. The CDR3 bases are TGCGCCAGCAGCTTGTTCGGCCCGAACACCGGGGAGCTGTTTTTT. This translates into CASSLFGPNTGELFF.

This clonotype was detected ten times or more. The rearrangement uses TRBV28 and TRBJ1-5; the D is unclear. CDR1 and CDR2 (germline): MDHEN, SYDVKM. Between the trimmed V and J ends, which lost 5 bases and 9 bases, there was a span of 11 bases. The CDR3 has 12 amino acids. CDR3 loop: CASSPISLPQHF. The DNA for the CDR3 is TGTGCCAGCAGTCCCATATCGTTGCCCCAGCATTTT.

This clonotype was counted ten times or more. The chain is built from TRBV3-1 and TRBJ2-1; D remains ambiguous. Germline loops: CDR1 LGHDT, CDR2 YNNKEL (reference sequence). CDR3 length: 14 residues. V lost 4 bases and J lost 1, with 8 bases in between. The CDR3 DNA is TGTGCCAGCAGCCGCGGTATTTCCTACAATGAGCAGTTCTTC. Its protein product is CASSRGISYNEQFF.

There are many counts of this clonotype. The rearrangement joins TRBV4-1 to TRBJ1-6; TRBD1 agrees at 12 bases. The V segment lost 5 bases and the J segment 5 bases; nucleotides outside the gene matches: 7. Germline V gene data show CDR1 as MGHRA and CDR2 as YSYEKL. The CDR3 runs 17 residues. The CDR3 region is CASSALGQGANNSPLHF. CDR3 coding DNA: TGCGCCAGCAGCGCCCTGGGACAGGGGGCCAATAATTCACCCCTCCACTTT.

The sample holds many counts of this clonotype. This chain connects TRBV12-3 or TRBV12-4 to TRBJ2-2; perhaps TRBD2 as D (6 bases). With 2 bases removed from V and 8 bases from J, the gap between germline ends came to 12 bases. The CDR3 has 14 residues. The DNA for the CDR3 is TGTGCCAGCAGTTTATTGGAGGGGCCGGGGGAGCTGTTTTTT. Translating gives CASSLLEGPGELFF.

This clonotype was seen ten or more times. A much larger clonotype is one base distant, so this may be a read error. The chain combines TRBV7-2 with TRBJ1-3; D not resolved. V lost 6 bases and J 5 bases, leaving 11 bases between the germline ends. Germline-derived CDR1 and CDR2 are SGHTA and FQGNSA. The CDR3 runs to 13 residues. The CDR3, as DNA: TGTGCCAGCAGGACCGGCGGGAGAAACACCATATATTTT. Its translation: CASRTGGRNTIYF.